This T cell receptor beta chain emerged from a study of cytomegalovirus exposure and HLA in healthy donors. CDR3 length: 13 amino acids. Germline loops: CDR1 SGHAT, CDR2 FQNNGV. Between the trimmed V and J ends, which lost 5 bases and 4 bases, there was a span of 11 bases. PCR amplification relied on 60 Vbeta primers (plus 13 Jbeta primers). Here immunoSEQ multiplex PCR was the method, and the copy in TCRdb shows in-frame clones only, minus some. The listing contains 200,000 to 250,000 clones. The clonotype was recovered from a girl between 2 and 10 years old in good health and CMV-seropositive. The sequenced sample was PBMCs. The V and J genes are TRBV11-2 and TRBJ1-1; maybe TRBD1 (5 bases). The CDR3 is CASSQTVRTEAFF. The CDR3 bases are TGTGCCAGCAGCCAGACAGTTCGCACTGAAGCTTTCTTT.